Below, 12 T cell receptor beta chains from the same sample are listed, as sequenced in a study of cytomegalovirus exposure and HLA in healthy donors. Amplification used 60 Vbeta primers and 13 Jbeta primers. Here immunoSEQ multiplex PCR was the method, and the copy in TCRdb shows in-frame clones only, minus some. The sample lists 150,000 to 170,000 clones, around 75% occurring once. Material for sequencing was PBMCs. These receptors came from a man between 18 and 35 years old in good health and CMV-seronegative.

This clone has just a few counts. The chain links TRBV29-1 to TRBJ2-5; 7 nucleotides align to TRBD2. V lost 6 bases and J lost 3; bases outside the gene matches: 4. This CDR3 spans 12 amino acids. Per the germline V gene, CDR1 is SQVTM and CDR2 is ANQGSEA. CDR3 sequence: CSVGREKETQYF. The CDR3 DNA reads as TGCAGCGTCGGGCGGGAGAAAGAGACCCAGTACTTC. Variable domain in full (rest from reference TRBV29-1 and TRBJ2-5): SAVISQKPSRDICQRGTSLTIQCQVDSQVTMMFWYRQQPGQSLTLIATANQGSEATYESGFVIDKFPISRPNLTFSTLTVSNMSPEDSSIYLCSVGREKETQYFGPGTRLLVL.

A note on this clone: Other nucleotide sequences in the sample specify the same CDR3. CDR3: CASSQATSGRTYEQYF. The CDR3 DNA reads as TGCGCCAGCAGCCAAGCCACCAGCGGGAGAACTTACGAGCAGTACTTC. The V and J genes are TRBV4-1 and TRBJ2-7; 8 bases are a match to TRBD2. This CDR3 is built from 16 residues. CDR1 and CDR2 from the germline V gene are MGHRA and YSYEKL. The V gene end was trimmed by 1 base and the J gene end by 4 bases; junction bases not matched to a gene: 9.

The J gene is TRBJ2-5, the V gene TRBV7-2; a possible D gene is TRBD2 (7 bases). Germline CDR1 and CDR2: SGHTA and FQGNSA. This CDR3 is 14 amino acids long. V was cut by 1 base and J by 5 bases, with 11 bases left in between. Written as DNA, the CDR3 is TGTGCCAGCAGCTTAGTGGGGGGGGCGGAGACCCAGTACTTC. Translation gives CASSLVGGAETQYF.

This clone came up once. The CDR3 DNA is TGTGCCATCAGTGAGCCGGGACTAGCGGGAGCCTACGAGCAGTACTTC. Protein sequence: CAISEPGLAGAYEQYF. This chain links TRBV10-3 with TRBJ2-7; TRBD2 aligns across 14 bases. The CDR3 runs to 16 residues. Germline V gene lookup returns CDR1 ENHRY and CDR2 SYGVKD. J was trimmed by 2 bases and V by 2 bases; bases with no gene match: 2.

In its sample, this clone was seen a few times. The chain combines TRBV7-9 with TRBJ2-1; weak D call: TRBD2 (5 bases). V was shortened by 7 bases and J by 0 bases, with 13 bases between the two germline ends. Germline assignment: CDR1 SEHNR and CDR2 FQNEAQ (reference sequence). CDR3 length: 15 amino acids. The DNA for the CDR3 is TGTGCCAGCAACCCGAGGGAAAGCTCCTACAATGAGCAGTTCTTC. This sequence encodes CASNPRESSYNEQFF.

The CDR3 is CASSFRGKNEQFF. CDR3 in DNA: TGTGCCAGCAGCTTCCGGGGGAAAAATGAGCAGTTCTTC. The V and J genes are TRBV7-2 and TRBJ2-1, with a weak D call TRBD2 (6 bases). V was clipped by 3 bases and J by 7 bases, with 10 bases between them. The V gene's germline CDR1 is SGHTA and CDR2 FQGNSA. The CDR3 runs 13 residues.

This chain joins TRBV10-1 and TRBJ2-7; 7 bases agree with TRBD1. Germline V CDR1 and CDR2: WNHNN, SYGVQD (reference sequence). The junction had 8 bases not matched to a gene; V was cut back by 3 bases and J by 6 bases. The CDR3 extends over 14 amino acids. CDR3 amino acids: CASSEGGPGGEQYF. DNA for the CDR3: TGCGCCAGCAGTGAAGGAGGTCCAGGGGGCGAGCAGTACTTC.

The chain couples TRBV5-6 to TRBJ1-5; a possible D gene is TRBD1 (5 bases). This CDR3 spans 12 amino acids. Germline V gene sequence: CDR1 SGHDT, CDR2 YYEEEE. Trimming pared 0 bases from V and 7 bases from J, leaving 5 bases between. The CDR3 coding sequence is TGTGCCAGCAGCTTGGAGGGGCAGCCCCAGCATTTT. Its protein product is CASSLEGQPQHF. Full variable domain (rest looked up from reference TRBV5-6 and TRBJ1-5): DAGVTQSPTHLIKTRGQQVTLRCSPKSGHDTVSWYQQALGQGPQFIFQYYEEEERQRGNFPDRFSGHQFPNYSSELNVNALLLGDSALYLCASSLEGQPQHFGDGTRLSIL.

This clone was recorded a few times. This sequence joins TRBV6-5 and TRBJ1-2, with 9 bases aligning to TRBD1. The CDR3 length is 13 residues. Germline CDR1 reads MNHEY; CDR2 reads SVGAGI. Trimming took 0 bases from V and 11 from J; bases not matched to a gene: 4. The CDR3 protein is CASSYSDRGRYTF. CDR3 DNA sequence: TGTGCCAGCAGTTACTCGGACAGGGGACGTTACACCTTC.

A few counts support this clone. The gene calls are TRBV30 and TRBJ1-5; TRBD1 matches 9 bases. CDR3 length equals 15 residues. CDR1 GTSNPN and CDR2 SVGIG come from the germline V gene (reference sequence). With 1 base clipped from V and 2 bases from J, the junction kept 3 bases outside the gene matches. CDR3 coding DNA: TGTGCCTGGAGTGGACAGGGGGGTGGCAATCAGCCCCAGCATTTT. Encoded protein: CAWSGQGGGNQPQHF.

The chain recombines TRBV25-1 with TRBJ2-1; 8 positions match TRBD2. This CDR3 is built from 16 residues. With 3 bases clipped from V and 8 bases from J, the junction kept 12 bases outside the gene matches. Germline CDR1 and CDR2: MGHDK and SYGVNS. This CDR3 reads CASSDFRAGVDDEQFF. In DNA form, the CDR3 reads TGTGCCAGCAGTGATTTCAGAGCGGGAGTCGACGATGAGCAGTTCTTC.

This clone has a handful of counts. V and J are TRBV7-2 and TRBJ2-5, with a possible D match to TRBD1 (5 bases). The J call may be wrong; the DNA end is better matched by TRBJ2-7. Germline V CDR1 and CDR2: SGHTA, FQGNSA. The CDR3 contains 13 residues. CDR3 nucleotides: TGTGCCAGCAGTCCAGGGTCAGGTTACGAGCAGTACTTC. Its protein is CASSPGSGYEQYF.